The 8 T cell receptor beta chains presented below share a single source sample, sequenced in a study of regulatory T cells in long-lasting Graves disease. Researchers made TCR beta libraries by using iRepertoire HTBI primers and running Arm-PCR on CDR3 regions. Via MiXCR, TCRdb re-called the multiplex PCR reads, giving one row per CDR3 protein. Counted here are a few hundred thousand distinct CDR3 sequences, 23% occurring once; the ten biggest clones make up approximately 26%. Time point in this sample: persistent/refractory GD, antithyroid drugs over 5 years with positive TRAb. Scientists built the TCR library using RNA that was extracted from PBMCs. The input for sequencing was peripheral blood mononuclear cells (PBMCs), taken when the disease was refractory, from a patient treated with antithyroid drugs. The receptor set was obtained from a female donor with Graves disease.

This clonotype is a singleton in its sample. A much bigger clone sits one base away, suggesting this may be a read error. The chain is built from TRBV28 and TRBJ2-6; D unclear. Between the trimmed V and J ends, which lost 3 bases and 8 bases, there was a span of 5 bases. The CDR3 sequence is 12 residues long. Germline V gene lookup returns CDR1 MDHEN and CDR2 SYDVKM. The CDR3 DNA reads TGTGCCAGCAGTTTTCGGACCAACGTCCTGACTTTC. Its translation is CASSFRTNVLTF.

The sample holds many counts of this clonotype. V is TRBV28 and J is TRBJ1-5, with 9 bases fitting TRBD1. CDR1 MDHEN and CDR2 SYDVKM come from the germline V gene. The CDR3 has 14 residues. Trimming cost V 6 bases and J 6 bases; bases outside gene matches: 6. CDR3 coding DNA: TGTGCCAGCAGATCCAACAGGGGGCGTCAGCCCCAGCATTTT. Its protein product is CASRSNRGRQPQHF.

This clonotype was counted only a few times. One base away lies a much larger clone, so this may be a sequencing read error. The CDR3 carries no conserved terminal phenylalanine or tryptophan, so it likely arises from a read error. This chain uses TRBV6-1 with TRBJ2-7; D remains unclear. Germline V gives CDR1 MNHNS, CDR2 SASEGT. The CDR3 totals 15 residues. Trimming removed 8 bases from V and 3 bases from J, with 20 bases in between. The CDR3 DNA reads as TGTGCCAGCCCACGGGCCGACTTCCACCACTACGAGCAGTACCTC. Its protein is CASPRADFHHYEQYL.

This clonotype occurred a few times. The rearrangement uses TRBV19 and TRBJ1-2; no clear D gene. The ends were cut back, 4 bases at V and 14 bases at J, with 17 bases in the middle. This CDR3 has 12 amino acids. The germline gives CDR1 LNHDA, CDR2 SQIVND (reference sequence). The CDR3 DNA reads as TGTGCCAGTAGTAATCCGCCGGACGAAGATACCTTC. It codes for CASSNPPDEDTF.

V usage is TRBV7-2 and J usage is TRBJ1-4; 8 nucleotides line up with TRBD1. The CDR3 sequence is 15 residues long. CDR1 SGHTA and CDR2 FQGNSA come from the germline V gene. Trimming at V came to 5 bases and at J to 7 bases, leaving 9 bases not matched to a gene. CDR3 coding DNA: TGTGCCAGCAGCCGACAGACAGGGGAGTTTGAAAAACTGTTTTTT. Encoded protein: CASSRQTGEFEKLFF.

This clonotype has just a few counts. The chain is built from TRBV6-5 and TRBJ1-1; TRBD1 matches at 8 bases. V trimming: 3 bases; J trimming: 0 bases; junction bases outside the gene matches: 6. The CDR3 length is 16 residues. Germline V gives CDR1 MNHEY, CDR2 SVGAGI. CDR3 in DNA: TGTGCCAGCAGTTATGAGGGGACAGGCCTGAACACTGAAGCTTTCTTT. Translated, it gives CASSYEGTGLNTEAFF.

This clonotype was detected ten times or more. The chain recombines TRBV12-3 or TRBV12-4 with TRBJ1-4; TRBD1 matches 7 bases. There are 13 residues in the CDR3. Trimming took 6 bases from V and 8 from J; bases not matched to a gene: 6. CDR3 nucleotide sequence: TGTGCCAGCAGGGACTTACAGGGGGAAAAACTGTTTTTT. Translating it yields CASRDLQGEKLFF.

A few counts support this clonotype. V and J are TRBV2 and TRBJ2-1, with TRBD2 matching over 16 bases. The germline V gene encodes CDR1 SNHLY and CDR2 FYNNEI. The CDR3 runs 16 residues. The ends lost 3 bases at V and 9 bases at J; junction bases unmatched: 5. The CDR3 region is CASSDLGLAGGSEQFF. Written as DNA, the CDR3 is TGTGCCAGCAGTGATTTGGGACTAGCGGGAGGGAGTGAGCAGTTCTTC. The full variable domain, with the rest looked up from reference TRBV2 and TRBJ2-1, is EPEVTQTPSHQVTQMGQEVILRCVPISNHLYFYWYRQILGQKVEFLVSFYNNEISEKSEIFDDQFSVERPDGSNFTLKIRSTKLEDSAMYFCASSDLGLAGGSEQFFGPGTRLTVL.